A selection of T cell receptor beta chains follows, all from one sample in a study of blood T cell repertoires in COVID-19. Produced via immunoSEQ multiplex PCR; TCRdb's table is partial and in-frame only. This table holds about 270,000 clones, approximately 89% found once. What was sequenced was peripheral blood. The source of these receptors is a man aged 35 to 55 with active or convalescent COVID-19. Each CDR3 is given with its conserved first and last residue. D genes are given only for firm matches. Size is omitted from some rows. Given values are once, few, many or a class for expanded clones.

>NA|TRBJ1-5|TRBV10-3|TRBD1
CAISAGTGGAGQPQHF
TGTGCCATCAGTGCCGGGACAGGGGGCGCAGGGCAGCCCCAGCATTTT
>NA|TRBJ1-3|TRBV4-1|TRBD1
CASSQQTGVGNTIYF
TGCGCCAGCAGCCAGCAAACAGGGGTCGGAAACACCATATATTTT
>NA|TRBJ2-1|TRBV5-6|NA
CASSLWGPGEQFF
TGTGCCAGCAGCTTGTGGGGGCCGGGTGAGCAGTTCTTC
>NA|TRBJ2-6|TRBV2|TRBD1
CASSVVQGAGANVLTF
TGTGCCAGCAGTGTGGTACAGGGGGCTGGGGCCAACGTCCTGACTTTC
>NA|TRBJ1-4|TRBV4-1|NA
CASSRGGGGTKTNEKLFF
TGCGCCAGCAGCCGCGGGGGAGGGGGGACTAAAACTAATGAAAAACTGTTTTTT
>once|TRBJ2-3|TRBV6-1|NA
CASSEARGKSTDTQYF
TGTGCCAGCAGTGAAGCACGGGGGAAGAGCACAGATACGCAGTATTTT
>NA|TRBJ1-6|TRBV19|NA
CAANIGGDSPLHF
TGTGCCGCCAATATTGGGGGGGATTCACCCCTCCACTTT
>NA|TRBJ2-6|TRBV5-1|NA
CASSVDLSGANVLTF
TGCGCCAGCAGCGTGGACTTATCTGGGGCCAACGTCCTGACTTTC
>NA|TRBJ1-5|TRBV7-9|NA
CASSLGAGAQPQHF
TGTGCCAGCAGCTTAGGGGCAGGGGCTCAGCCCCAGCATTTT
>once|TRBJ2-7|TRBV24-1|NA
CATSPSGHSYEQYF
TGTGCCACCAGTCCCTCTGGCCACTCCTACGAGCAGTACTTC
>NA|TRBJ1-1|TRBV7-9|TRBD1
CASSLEGARGTEAFF
TGTGCCAGCAGCTTAGAGGGGGCGAGGGGCACTGAAGCTTTCTTT
>NA|TRBJ2-7|TRBV30|NA
CASQAVTFGQYF
TGTGCCAGCCAAGCGGTTACTTTCGGGCAGTACTTC
>NA|TRBJ1-2|TRBV3-1/TRBV3-2|TRBD1
CASSPPSATGGPFWGYGYTF
TGTGCCAGCAGCCCCCCCTCCGCGACAGGGGGCCCGTTCTGGGGCTATGGCTACACCTTC
>NA|TRBJ2-3|TRBV4-1|NA
CASSQDVVLESADTQYF
TGCGCCAGCAGCCAAGACGTGGTGTTGGAGTCAGCGGATACGCAGTATTTT
>NA|TRBJ2-7|TRBV6-5|TRBD1
CASSYSGQSSYEQYF
TGTGCCAGCAGTTACTCGGGACAGAGCTCCTACGAGCAGTACTTC
>NA|TRBJ2-2|TRBV6-4|TRBD2
CASSDQAGAGELFF
TGTGCCAGCAGTGACCAAGCGGGGGCCGGGGAGCTGTTTTTT
>NA|TRBJ2-7|TRBV11-2|TRBD2
CASSLVVSGSPYEQYF
TGTGCCAGCAGCTTAGTTGTGAGCGGGAGCCCTTACGAGCAGTACTTC
>NA|TRBJ1-5|TRBV6-1|NA
CASSAYTGYRGNQPQHF
TGTGCCAGCAGTGCCTATACAGGGTACCGGGGCAATCAGCCCCAGCATTTT
>NA|TRBJ2-4|TRBV3-1/TRBV3-2|TRBD1
CASSQDGDSRGKNIQYF
TGTGCCAGCAGCCAAGATGGGGACAGCAGGGGCAAAAACATTCAGTACTTC
>NA|TRBJ1-2|TRBV10-2|TRBD1
CASSEEGAWYGYTF
TGCGCCAGCAGTGAGGAGGGGGCTTGGTATGGCTACACCTTC
>once|TRBJ2-2|TRBV5-1|TRBD2
CASSLGTSLNTGELFF
TGCGCCAGCAGCTTGGGGACTAGTCTGAACACCGGGGAGCTGTTTTTT
>NA|TRBJ1-1|TRBV5-1|NA
CASRFSTEAFF
TGCGCCAGCAGATTTAGCACTGAAGCTTTCTTT
>NA|TRBJ2-7|TRBV2|TRBD1
CASSDGRGLEQYF
TGTGCCAGCAGTGACGGCAGGGGGCTCGAGCAGTACTTC
>NA|TRBJ2-3|TRBV6-6|TRBD1
CASSDRVRATDTQYF
TGTGCCAGCAGCGACAGGGTTAGGGCCACAGATACGCAGTATTTT
>NA|TRBJ1-5|TRBV6-5|TRBD1
CASRVAGGNQPQHF
TGTGCCAGCAGGGTGGCAGGGGGAAACCAGCCCCAGCATTTT
>NA|TRBJ2-7|TRBV11-2|TRBD2
CASSLAPSGRATPTEQYF
TGTGCCAGCAGCCTGGCCCCTAGCGGGAGAGCAACTCCCACCGAGCAGTACTTC
>NA|TRBJ1-2|TRBV19|TRBD1
CASSIDPSWTGDYGYTF
TGTGCCAGTAGTATAGATCCAAGTTGGACAGGGGACTATGGCTACACCTTC
>NA|TRBJ1-1|TRBV30|NA
CAWSSVYAFF
TGTGCCTGGAGTTCCGTTTATGCTTTCTTT
>NA|TRBJ1-5|TRBV6-4|NA
CASSDSYRRPMYSNQPQHF
TGTGCCAGCAGTGACTCCTACAGGCGACCTATGTATAGCAATCAGCCCCAGCATTTT
>NA|TRBJ2-7|TRBV19|TRBD2
CASSIFGLAYEQYF
TGTGCCAGTAGTATTTTTGGACTAGCGTACGAGCAGTACTTC
>NA|TRBJ1-1|TRBV3-1/TRBV3-2|NA
CASSPRGGALAFF
TGTGCCAGCAGCCCACGGGGCGGGGCATTGGCTTTCTTT
>NA|TRBJ1-5|TRBV19|NA
CASSTHGGNQPQHF
TGTGCCAGTAGTACCCACGGGGGCAATCAGCCCCAGCATTTT
>NA|TRBJ1-3|TRBV5-4|TRBD1
CASSDRTGSGNTIYF
TGTGCCAGCAGCGACCGGACAGGCTCTGGAAACACCATATATTTT
>NA|TRBJ1-1|TRBV7-3|NA
CASSAGENTEAFF
TGTGCCAGCAGCGCAGGGGAAAACACTGAAGCTTTCTTT
>NA|TRBJ2-3|TRBV7-2|NA
CASSPGGTDTQYF
TGTGCCAGCAGCCCTGGAGGCACAGATACGCAGTATTTT
>NA|TRBJ2-3|TRBV10-1|NA
CASSGLDPRDTQYF
TGCGCCAGCAGTGGGCTAGATCCACGAGATACGCAGTATTTT
>NA|TRBJ1-5|TRBV19|NA
CASSGAVRYQPQHF
TGTGCCAGTAGTGGGGCGGTTAGGTATCAGCCCCAGCATTTT
>NA|TRBJ2-2|TRBV28|TRBD2
CASPTRRLAGNTGELFF
TGTGCCAGCCCAACGCGGAGGCTAGCGGGGAACACCGGGGAGCTGTTTTTT
>NA|TRBJ2-5|TRBV24-1|NA
CATSDWTDQETQYF
TGTGCCACCAGTGACTGGACAGACCAAGAGACCCAGTACTTC
>once|TRBJ2-3|TRBV24-1|NA
CATSPKGVGTDTQYF
TGTGCCACCAGTCCAAAAGGAGTAGGCACAGATACGCAGTATTTT
>NA|TRBJ2-3|TRBV2|TRBD2
CASRAGGYTDTQYF
TGTGCCAGTCGAGCGGGGGGCTACACAGATACGCAGTATTTT
>NA|TRBJ1-2|TRBV5-1|NA
CASSFNPGQLNYGYTF
TGCGCCAGCAGCTTCAACCCAGGGCAGCTTAACTATGGCTACACCTTC